Listed below are T cell receptor beta chains from one sample, sequenced in a study of sequential checkpoint blockade in melanoma. The method was immunoSEQ multiplex PCR; TCRdb's version includes in-frame clones alone and lacks a portion of them. The table lists 25,000 to 35,000 clones, 65% to 90% of them singletons. This specimen consisted of CD8+ T cells sorted from blood (inferred from file names), obtained from a patient given nivolumab and ipilimumab in sequence. These receptors came from a human donor with melanoma. Each CDR3 is given with its conserved first and last residue. D genes are given only for firm matches. Expanded clones are given a class, and other clones once, few, many or no size at all.

>TRBJ1-4|15|.|.|TRBV27
TGTGCCAGCAGTTTCGGGATAACAACTAATGAAAAACTGTTTTTT
CASSFGITTNEKLFF
>TRBJ2-4|16|TRBD1|once|TRBV11-2
TGTGCCAGCAGCTTAGACTGGAGGGACAGGGAGGACATTCAGTACTTC
CASSLDWRDREDIQYF
>TRBJ1-1|17|TRBD1|few|TRBV6-4
TGTGCCAGCAGTGACTCGGCCAGGGGGCGCATGAACACTGAAGCTTTCTTT
CASSDSARGRMNTEAFF
>TRBJ2-1|16|.|.|TRBV18
TGTGCCAGCTCACCAGAGAGGGGGAGCTCCTACAATGAGCAGTTCTTC
CASSPERGSSYNEQFF
>TRBJ2-7|14|TRBD1|.|TRBV28
TGTGCCAGCAGTTCGACAGGGGGCAACTACGAGCAGTACTTC
CASSSTGGNYEQYF
>TRBJ2-3|16|.|.|TRBV4-3
TGCGCCAGCAGCCAAGATAAGTCTTGGGGGCCTACTACGCAGTATTTT
CASSQDKSWGPTTQYF
>TRBJ2-7|12|.|.|TRBV6-1
TGTGCCAGCGTGCGGGGCGTTTACGAGCAGTACTTC
CASVRGVYEQYF
>TRBJ1-5|15|TRBD1|.|TRBV10-2
TGCGCCAGCAGGACAGGGGGCGCGAGCAATCAGCCCCAGCATTTT
CASRTGGASNQPQHF
>TRBJ1-2|13|TRBD1|.|TRBV19
TGTGCCAGTAGTATAGACCTTGAGGGGACAGTCATCTTC
CASSIDLEGTVIF
>TRBJ1-2|14|TRBD1|.|TRBV27
TGTGCCAGCAGTGTCACAGGGGGCGTTTATGGCTACACCTTC
CASSVTGGVYGYTF
>TRBJ2-7|12|.|.|TRBV2
TGTGCCAGCAGTGAATACCGGGGCGAGCAGTACTTC
CASSEYRGEQYF
>TRBJ2-1|18|.|once|TRBV4-3
TGCGCCAGCAGCCAAGAAGGGGCGGGGCAAACTACCTACAATGAGCAGTTCTTC
CASSQEGAGQTTYNEQFF
>TRBJ2-7|13|TRBD2|.|TRBV29-1
TGCAGCGTTCGAGCGGGGGGGCACTACGAGCAGTACTTC
CSVRAGGHYEQYF
>TRBJ2-7|14|TRBD1|.|TRBV28
TGTGCCAGTGGACAGACAGGGGGCTCCTACGAGCAGTACTTC
CASGQTGGSYEQYF
>TRBJ1-5|15|TRBD1|.|TRBV6-5
TGTGCCAGCAGAGCAGGGGGCTATTGGAATCAGCCCCAGCATTTT
CASRAGGYWNQPQHF
>TRBJ1-4|16|TRBD1|.|TRBV4-3
TGCGCCAGCAGCCAAGATCCCTGGACAGGGGATGAAAAACTGTTTTTT
CASSQDPWTGDEKLFF
>TRBJ2-7|14|TRBD2|.|TRBV15
TGTGCCACCACCCGGGGGGGGACGGCGCGCGAGCAGTACTTC
CATTRGGTAREQYF
>TRBJ2-1|14|.|.|TRBV7-9
TGTGCCAGCAGCTTACTCGCACTAGTTAATGAGCAGTTCTTC
CASSLLALVNEQFF
>TRBJ1-1|16|.|.|TRBV6-1
TGTGCCAGCAGTGTTACTAAGAGGGCCGGGAAGACTGAAGCTTTCTTT
CASSVTKRAGKTEAFF
>TRBJ2-3|13|.|.|TRBV6-5
TGTGCCAGCAGCGACTATCGCACAGATACGCAGTATTTT
CASSDYRTDTQYF
>TRBJ2-5|15|.|.|TRBV11-2
TGTGCCAGCAGCTCCCCGGGACACCTCCAAGAGACCCAGTACTTC
CASSSPGHLQETQYF
>TRBJ2-1|15|.|.|TRBV4-3
TGCGCCAGCAGCCAAGATGGGGAGGTGTTGGGATCACAGTTCTTC
CASSQDGEVLGSQFF
>TRBJ2-3|15|TRBD2|.|TRBV4-2
TGTGCCAGCAGCCAAGATTCGGGGAGGGCAGATACGCAGTATTTT
CASSQDSGRADTQYF
>TRBJ2-3|15|TRBD1|.|TRBV28
TGTGCCAGCAGTTCTAGGGGACAGGGGACGGATACGCAGTATTTT
CASSSRGQGTDTQYF
>TRBJ2-7|16|TRBD1|.|TRBV2
TGTGCCAGCTGCTGGCCCATCGGACAGGAGAGTAACGAGCAGTACTTC
CASCWPIGQESNEQYF
>TRBJ2-2|13|.|.|TRBV27
TGTGCCAGCAGTTTCCAGGCCACCGGGGAGCTGTTTTTT
CASSFQATGELFF
>TRBJ1-6|14|TRBD1|.|TRBV7-6
TGTGCCAGCAGCATTAACAGGGGGAGGTCACCCCTCCACTTT
CASSINRGRSPLHF
>TRBJ2-3|16|TRBD2|.|TRBV28
TGTGCCAGCAGTACCGTGGGACTAGCGATTTCAGATACGCAGTATTTT
CASSTVGLAISDTQYF
>TRBJ2-1|16|.|.|TRBV13
TGTGCCAGCAGCTTTGGGATCCTAGGCGGCAGGGGTGAGCAGTTCTTC
CASSFGILGGRGEQFF
>TRBJ2-7|13|.|.|TRBV6-6
TGTGCCAGCAGCTCACTGCGGACATTCGAGCAGTACTTC
CASSSLRTFEQYF